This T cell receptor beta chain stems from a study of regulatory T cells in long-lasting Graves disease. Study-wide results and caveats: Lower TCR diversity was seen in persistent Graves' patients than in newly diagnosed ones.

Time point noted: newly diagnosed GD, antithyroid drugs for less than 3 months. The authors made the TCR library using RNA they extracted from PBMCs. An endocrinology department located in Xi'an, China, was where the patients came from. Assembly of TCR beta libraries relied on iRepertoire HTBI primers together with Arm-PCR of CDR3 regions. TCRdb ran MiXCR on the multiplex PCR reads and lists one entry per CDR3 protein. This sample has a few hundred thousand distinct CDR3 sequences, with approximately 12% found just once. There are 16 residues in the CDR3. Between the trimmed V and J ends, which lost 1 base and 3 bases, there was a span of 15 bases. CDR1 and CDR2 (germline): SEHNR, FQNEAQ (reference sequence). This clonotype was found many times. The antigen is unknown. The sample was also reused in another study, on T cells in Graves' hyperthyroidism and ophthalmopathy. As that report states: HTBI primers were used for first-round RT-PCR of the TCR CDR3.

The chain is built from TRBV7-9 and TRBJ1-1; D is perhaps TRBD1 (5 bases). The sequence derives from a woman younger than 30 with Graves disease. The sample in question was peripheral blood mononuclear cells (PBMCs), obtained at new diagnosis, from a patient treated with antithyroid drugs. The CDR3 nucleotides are TGTGCCAGCAGCTTAGGGACACCCGGGTTAGACACTGAAGCTTTCTTT. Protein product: CASSLGTPGLDTEAFF.